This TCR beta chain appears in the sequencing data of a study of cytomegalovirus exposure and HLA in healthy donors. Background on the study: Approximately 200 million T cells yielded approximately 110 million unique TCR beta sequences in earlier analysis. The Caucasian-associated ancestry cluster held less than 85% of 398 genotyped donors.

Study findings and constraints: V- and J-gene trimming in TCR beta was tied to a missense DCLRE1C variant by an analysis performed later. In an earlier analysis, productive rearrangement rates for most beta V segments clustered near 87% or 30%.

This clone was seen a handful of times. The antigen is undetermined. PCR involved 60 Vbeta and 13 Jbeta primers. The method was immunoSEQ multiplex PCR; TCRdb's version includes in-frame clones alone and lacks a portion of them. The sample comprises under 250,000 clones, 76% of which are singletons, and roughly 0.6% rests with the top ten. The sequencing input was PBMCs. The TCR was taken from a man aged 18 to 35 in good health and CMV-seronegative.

CDR3 sequence reads: CSAREGREQYF. In DNA, the CDR3 is TGCAGTGCTAGAGAGGGCCGCGAGCAGTACTTC. The chain joins TRBV20-1 to TRBJ2-7; D is undetermined. The length of the CDR3 is 11 residues. Germline V CDR1 and CDR2: DFQATT, SNEGSKA (reference sequence). Trimming took 0 bases from V and 6 from J, leaving 6 bases between them.